The rows below give T cell receptor beta chains drawn from one sample of a study of blood T cell repertoires in COVID-19. The repertoire was sequenced with immunoSEQ multiplex PCR; TCRdb's copy has only in-frame clones and lacks some. Among about 300,000 clones listed, nearly 90% were seen once. Sequenced sample: PBMCs or T cells enriched from blood (not recorded which). These receptors were taken from a woman in her thirties who had recovered from COVID-19. The CDR3 runs from the conserved cysteine through the conserved F or W. A D gene is named only where the DNA matches it firmly. Size is omitted from some rows. Given values are once, few, many or a class for expanded clones.

j_gene | d_gene | abundance | v_gene | CDR3nt | CDR3aa
TRBJ2-3 | . | . | TRBV27 | TGTGCCAGCAGTTTAGAACAGTCAGATACGCAGTATTTT | CASSLEQSDTQYF
TRBJ1-4 | . | many | TRBV30 | TGTGCCTGGAGTGAGGGTAGGGGAGGTGAAAAACTGTTTTTT | CAWSEGRGGEKLFF
TRBJ1-2 | . | . | TRBV19 | TGTGCCAGTAGTATCCTAGGCAGGGTAAGCGGCTACACCTTC | CASSILGRVSGYTF
TRBJ2-1 | TRBD2 | . | TRBV11-2 | TGTGCCAGCAGTCCGGGGGGGCCTCTTCCTGAGCAGTTCTTC | CASSPGGPLPEQFF
TRBJ1-2 | . | . | TRBV7-2 | TGTGCCAGCAGCACCGGGGGGAGGGGACCCTATGGCTACACCTTC | CASSTGGRGPYGYTF
TRBJ1-6 | TRBD1 | . | TRBV19 | TGTGCCAGTAGTGCCGGACAGGGGGCAGGATCACCCCTCCACTTT | CASSAGQGAGSPLHF
TRBJ1-1 | . | . | TRBV9 | TGTGCCAGCAGCGCTGGGCCCTGGGACACTGAAGCTTTCTTT | CASSAGPWDTEAFF
TRBJ1-6 | TRBD1 | . | TRBV5-1 | TGCGCCAGCAGCTTGGGGGGACAGGGAAATTCACCCCTCCACTTT | CASSLGGQGNSPLHF
TRBJ2-1 | . | . | TRBV5-1 | TGCGCCAGCAGCCCGGACTCTTACAATGAGCAGTTCTTC | CASSPDSYNEQFF
TRBJ1-3 | TRBD1 | . | TRBV27 | TGTGCCAGCAGTTCCCAGGGGGCTGGAAACACCATATATTTT | CASSSQGAGNTIYF
TRBJ2-7 | . | . | TRBV6-5 | TGTGCCAGCAGTTACACAACAACCGCCTACGAGCAGTACTTC | CASSYTTTAYEQYF
TRBJ1-1 | . | . | TRBV27 | TGTGCCAGCAGCGCCGCCGGGGTGAGGACTGAAGCTTTCTTT | CASSAAGVRTEAFF
TRBJ2-2 | . | . | TRBV7-8 | TGTGCCAGCAGCTTAGATTATCCCGGGGAGCTGTTTTTT | CASSLDYPGELFF
TRBJ2-7 | . | . | TRBV9 | TGTGCCAGCAGCGTAGGTTCAGTTCCCTACGAGCAGTACTTC | CASSVGSVPYEQYF
TRBJ1-6 | . | . | TRBV19 | TGTGCCAGTAGTCAGGGCCCCGCCACGGCCTCACCCCTCCACTTT | CASSQGPATASPLHF
TRBJ2-5 | TRBD1 | . | TRBV14 | TGTGCCAGCAGTGGACAGGGTTTGGGCCAAGAGACCCAGTACTTC | CASSGQGLGQETQYF
TRBJ2-3 | TRBD1 | . | TRBV11-1 | TGTGCCAGCAGCCCCCGGGACAGGGGCACAGATACGCAGTATTTT | CASSPRDRGTDTQYF
TRBJ1-1 | TRBD1 | once | TRBV7-6 | TGTGCCAGCAGCCTTCCCGGGACAGGGGCCGAAGCTTTCTTT | CASSLPGTGAEAFF
TRBJ2-1 | TRBD2 | . | TRBV2 | TGTGCCAGCAGTGGTGCTAGCGGGGCTGTCTCCTACAATGAGCAGTTCTTC | CASSGASGAVSYNEQFF
TRBJ1-1 | . | . | TRBV5-1 | TGCGCCAGCAGCTTGGGAATGGGGGCCAGGCGGAACACTGAAGCTTTCTTT | CASSLGMGARRNTEAFF
TRBJ1-1 | . | . | TRBV7-9 | TGTGCCAGCAGCTTACAGGGGAACACTGAAGCTTTCTTT | CASSLQGNTEAFF
TRBJ1-1 | . | . | TRBV30 | TGTGCCTGGAGGAAGACCGGGACACCCACTGAAGCTTTCTTT | CAWRKTGTPTEAFF
TRBJ2-2 | . | once | TRBV7-3 | TGTGCCAGCAGCCCTCAGGGCGAGATAGGCGCCGGGGAGCTGTTTTTT | CASSPQGEIGAGELFF
TRBJ1-1 | . | once | TRBV9 | TGTGCCAGCAGCGTAGCTAGCCAGTCAAACACTGAAGCTTTCTTT | CASSVASQSNTEAFF
TRBJ2-3 | . | . | TRBV9 | TGTGCCAGCAGCGTAGGAGGAACCCCCCGGGATACGCAGTATTTT | CASSVGGTPRDTQYF
TRBJ1-3 | TRBD1 | many | TRBV19 | TGTGCCAGTAGTCCAGGGACAGCCGCCTACTCTGGAAACACCATATATTTT | CASSPGTAAYSGNTIYF
TRBJ2-7 | TRBD1 | . | TRBV27 | TGTGCCAGCAGTTTAATGTCGACAGGGGGCTCCTACGAGCAGTACTTC | CASSLMSTGGSYEQYF
TRBJ2-7 | . | . | TRBV18 | TGTGCCAGCTCACCCACTGGGGGCACCGAGCAGTACTTC | CASSPTGGTEQYF
TRBJ1-5 | TRBD1 | . | TRBV19 | TGTGCCAGTAGGGGACAGGCGGGTAGCAATCAGCCCCAGCATTTT | CASRGQAGSNQPQHF
TRBJ1-2 | TRBD1 | . | TRBV15 | TGTGCCACCAGCCGGAACAGGGGAGCTAACTATGGCTACACCTTC | CATSRNRGANYGYTF
TRBJ2-3 | . | . | TRBV4-1 | TGCGCCAGCAGCCAAGAGTCGCGGGGTAGAACAGATACGCAGTATTTT | CASSQESRGRTDTQYF
TRBJ1-2 | TRBD1 | . | TRBV5-6 | TGTGCCAGCAGCTATACGAAGCAGGGACAGGGGACGGGGAACTATGGCTACACCTTC | CASSYTKQGQGTGNYGYTF
TRBJ2-7 | . | . | TRBV29-1 | TGCAGCGTTCCCTGGGGCCCTTGGTACGAGCAGTACTTC | CSVPWGPWYEQYF
TRBJ2-7 | . | few | TRBV5-1 | TGCGCCAGCAGCTTAACCGGTAACTACGAGCAGTACTTC | CASSLTGNYEQYF
TRBJ1-1 | TRBD1 | few | TRBV6-5 | TGTGCCAGCAGCCAGGGACAGCGCGAGGCTTTCTTT | CASSQGQREAFF
TRBJ2-4 | . | once | TRBV5-1 | TGCGCCAGCAGCTTGGTGGCAGGGGAAATGAACATTCAGTACTTC | CASSLVAGEMNIQYF
TRBJ1-2 | TRBD1 | . | TRBV5-8 | TGTGCCAGCAGCACCTTCAGACAGGGTGCTAACTATGGCTACACCTTC | CASSTFRQGANYGYTF
TRBJ1-5 | . | . | TRBV6-2/TRBV6-3 | TGTGCCAGCAGTCCCTCAGGAGGGGCAAGCAATCAGCCCCAGCATTTT | CASSPSGGASNQPQHF
TRBJ2-3 | TRBD2 | . | TRBV9 | TGTGCCAGCAGCGTAGAAACTAGCGGGCCCTCGATGATGGATACGCAGTATTTT | CASSVETSGPSMMDTQYF
TRBJ1-1 | . | . | TRBV9 | TGTGCCAGCAGCGTAGCCCCAGGGCTGAACACTGAAGCTTTCTTT | CASSVAPGLNTEAFF
TRBJ1-1 | TRBD1 | . | TRBV7-2 | TGTGCCAGCAGCTGGGGACAGTGGGAAGAAGCTTTCTTT | CASSWGQWEEAFF
TRBJ1-2 | . | . | TRBV7-2 | TGTGCCAGCAGCTTTTTGGGGCGCGATGGCTACACCTTC | CASSFLGRDGYTF
TRBJ2-3 | . | . | TRBV6-6 | TGTGCCAGCAGTACTGGAGAGACAGATACGCAGTATTTT | CASSTGETDTQYF
TRBJ1-2 | . | once | TRBV9 | TGTGCCAGCAGCGTGGTAGTAGGAGGGAATGGCTACACCTTC | CASSVVVGGNGYTF
TRBJ2-7 | TRBD1 | . | TRBV6-6 | TGTGCCAGCAGCATCCGGGACAGGGTGGGGGAGCAGTACTTC | CASSIRDRVGEQYF
TRBJ1-1 | . | . | TRBV5-1 | TGCGCCAGCAGCTTGGGACAGGCCACTGAAGCTTTCTTT | CASSLGQATEAFF
TRBJ2-3 | . | . | TRBV21-1 | TGTGCCAGCCACAGGGGTACGGATACGCAGTATTTT | CASHRGTDTQYF
TRBJ1-1 | TRBD1 | . | TRBV18 | TGTGCCAGCTCACCGCTTCCGAGGACAGGGGATCTCGGAGCTTTCTTT | CASSPLPRTGDLGAFF
TRBJ1-5 | . | few | TRBV28 | TGTGCCAGCAGTTTTCAGCGGTCCGGGAAATTCGGTCAGCCCCAGCATTTT | CASSFQRSGKFGQPQHF
TRBJ2-1 | . | . | TRBV19 | TGTGCCAGTATTGGGGCATTCTACAATGAGCAGTTCTTC | CASIGAFYNEQFF
TRBJ2-5 | . | . | TRBV5-1 | TGCGCCAGCACGGGAGAGGGACAGATAAGGGGGACCCAGTACTTC | CASTGEGQIRGTQYF